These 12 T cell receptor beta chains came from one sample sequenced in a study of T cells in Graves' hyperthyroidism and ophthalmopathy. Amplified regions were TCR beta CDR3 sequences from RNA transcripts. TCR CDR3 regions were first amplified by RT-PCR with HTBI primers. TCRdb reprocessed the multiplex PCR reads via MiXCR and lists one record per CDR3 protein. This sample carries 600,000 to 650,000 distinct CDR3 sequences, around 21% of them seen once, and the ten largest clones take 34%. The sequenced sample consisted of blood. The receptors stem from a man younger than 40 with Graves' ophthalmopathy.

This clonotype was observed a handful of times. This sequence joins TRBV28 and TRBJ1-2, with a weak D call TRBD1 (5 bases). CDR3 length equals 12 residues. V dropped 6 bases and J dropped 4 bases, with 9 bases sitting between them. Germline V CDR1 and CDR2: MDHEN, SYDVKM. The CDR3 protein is CASSGQGYGYTF. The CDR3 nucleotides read TGTGCCAGCAGCGGGCAGGGCTATGGCTACACCTTC.

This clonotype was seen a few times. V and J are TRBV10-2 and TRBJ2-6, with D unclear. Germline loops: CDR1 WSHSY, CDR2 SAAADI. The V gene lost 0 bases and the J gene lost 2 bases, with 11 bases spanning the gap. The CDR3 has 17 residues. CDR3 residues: CASSESSSAAGANVLTF. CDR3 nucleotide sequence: TGCGCCAGCAGTGAGTCATCTTCCGCTGCTGGGGCCAACGTCCTGACTTTC.

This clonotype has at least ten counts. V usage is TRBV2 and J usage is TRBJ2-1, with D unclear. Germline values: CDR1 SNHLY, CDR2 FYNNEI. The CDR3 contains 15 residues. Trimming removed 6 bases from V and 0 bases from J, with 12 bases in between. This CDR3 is CASSSDSSSYNEQFF. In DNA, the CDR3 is TGTGCCAGCAGCTCAGACTCGAGCTCCTACAATGAGCAGTTCTTC.

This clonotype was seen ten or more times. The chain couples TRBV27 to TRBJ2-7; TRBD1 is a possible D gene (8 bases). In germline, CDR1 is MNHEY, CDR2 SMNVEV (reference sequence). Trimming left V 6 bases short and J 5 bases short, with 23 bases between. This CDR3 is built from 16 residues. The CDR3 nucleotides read TGTGCCAGCAGGCGTACAAGCGGGACAGGAGGTCACGAGCAGTACTTC. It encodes CASRRTSGTGGHEQYF.

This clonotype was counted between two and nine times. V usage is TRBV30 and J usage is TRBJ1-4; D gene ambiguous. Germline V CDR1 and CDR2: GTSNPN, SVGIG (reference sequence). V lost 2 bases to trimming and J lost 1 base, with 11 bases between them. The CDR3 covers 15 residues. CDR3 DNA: TGTGCCTGGAGTCCATCAGATAAAACTAATGAAAAACTGTTTTTT. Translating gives CAWSPSDKTNEKLFF.

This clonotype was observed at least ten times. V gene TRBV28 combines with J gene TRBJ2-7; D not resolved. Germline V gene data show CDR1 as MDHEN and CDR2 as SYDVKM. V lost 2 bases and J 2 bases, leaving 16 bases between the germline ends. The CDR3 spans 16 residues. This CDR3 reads CASSLSSANPTYEQYF. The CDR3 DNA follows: TGTGCCAGCAGTTTAAGTTCAGCCAACCCAACCTACGAGCAGTACTTC.

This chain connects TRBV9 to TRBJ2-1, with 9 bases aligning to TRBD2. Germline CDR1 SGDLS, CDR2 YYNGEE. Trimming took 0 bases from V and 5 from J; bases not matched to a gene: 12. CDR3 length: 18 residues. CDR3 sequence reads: CASSVGLAGRRGHNEQFF. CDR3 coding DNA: TGTGCCAGCAGCGTAGGGCTAGCGGGGAGGAGAGGACACAATGAGCAGTTCTTC.

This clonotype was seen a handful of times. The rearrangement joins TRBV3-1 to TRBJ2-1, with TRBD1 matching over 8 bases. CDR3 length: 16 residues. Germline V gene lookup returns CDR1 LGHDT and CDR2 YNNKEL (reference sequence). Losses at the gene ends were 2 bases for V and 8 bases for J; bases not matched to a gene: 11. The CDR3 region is CASSQSLTGGSDEQFF. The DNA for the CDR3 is TGTGCCAGCAGCCAAAGTCTAACAGGGGGGTCGGATGAGCAGTTCTTC.

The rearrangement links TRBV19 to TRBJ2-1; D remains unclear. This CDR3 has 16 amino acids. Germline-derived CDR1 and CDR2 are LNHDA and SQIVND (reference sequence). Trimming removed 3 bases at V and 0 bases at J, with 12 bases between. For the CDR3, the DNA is TGTGCCAGTAGTATCACCCCAACCCGCTCCTACAATGAGCAGTTCTTC. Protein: CASSITPTRSYNEQFF.

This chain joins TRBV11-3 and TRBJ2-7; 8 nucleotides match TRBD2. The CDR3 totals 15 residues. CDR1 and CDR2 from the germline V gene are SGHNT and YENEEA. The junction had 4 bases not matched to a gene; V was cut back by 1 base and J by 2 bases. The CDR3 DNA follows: TGTGCCAGCAGCTTAGCTACTAGCGGAGCCTACGAGCAGTACTTC. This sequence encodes CASSLATSGAYEQYF.

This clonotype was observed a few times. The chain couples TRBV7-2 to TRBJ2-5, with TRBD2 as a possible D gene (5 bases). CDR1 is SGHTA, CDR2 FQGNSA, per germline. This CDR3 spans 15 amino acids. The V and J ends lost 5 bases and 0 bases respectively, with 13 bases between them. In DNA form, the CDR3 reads TGTGCCAGCAGCCGGATCCCGGGATACCAAGAGACCCAGTACTTC. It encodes CASSRIPGYQETQYF.

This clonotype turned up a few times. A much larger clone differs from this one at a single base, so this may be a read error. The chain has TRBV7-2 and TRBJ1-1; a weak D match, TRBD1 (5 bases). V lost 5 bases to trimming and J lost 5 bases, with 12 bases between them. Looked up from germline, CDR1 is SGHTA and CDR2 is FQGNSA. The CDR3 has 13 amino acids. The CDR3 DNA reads TGTGCCAGCAGCCCGCGGGGGGAGACTGAAGCTTTCTTT. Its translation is CASSPRGETEAFF.